These T cell receptor beta chains were read from a single sample in a study of blood T cell repertoires in COVID-19. Method: immunoSEQ multiplex PCR; TCRdb's copy keeps in-frame clones and lacks some. The sample shows about 150,000 clones, roughly 83% of them seen only once. The sequencing sample was made of peripheral blood. Receptors originate from a woman aged 55-70 years with acute or convalescent COVID-19. Each CDR3 is given with its conserved first and last residue. A D gene is named only where the DNA matches it firmly. Clone size is given for some rows only: seen once, a few or many times, or a class if the clone is expanded.

clone_size j_call v_call d_call cdr3_nt cdr3_aa
. TRBJ2-7 TRBV12-2 . TGTGCAAGTCGCTTTCCGGGACTAGCGGGGGGGGACGCCTACGAGCAGTACTTC CASRFPGLAGGDAYEQYF
once TRBJ1-1 TRBV5-4 . TGTGCCAGCAGCGCAGGGGAGGGCACTGAAGCTTTCTTT CASSAGEGTEAFF
. TRBJ1-4 TRBV30 TRBD1 TGTGCCTGGAGTTCCACAGGGGTGGATGAAAAACTGTTTTTT CAWSSTGVDEKLFF
once TRBJ1-5 TRBV6-1 . TGTGCCAGCAGTGAACAGACAGGCTTGAATCAGCCCCAGCATTTT CASSEQTGLNQPQHF
. TRBJ2-3 TRBV20-1 TRBD2 TGCAGTGCCCCGCGGGGGGATACGCAGTATTTT CSAPRGDTQYF
few TRBJ2-2 TRBV19 TRBD1 TGTGGGAGTGGACAGGGATTTATCGCCGGGGAGCTGTTTTTT CGSGQGFIAGELFF
once TRBJ1-2 TRBV11-2 . TGTGCCAGCAGCTTAGGGGACACTAACCACTATGGCTACACCTTC CASSLGDTNHYGYTF
. TRBJ2-7 TRBV10-3 . TGTGCCATCAGTGAGTCCCAGGACTCCTACGAGCAGTACTTC CAISESQDSYEQYF
few TRBJ1-1 TRBV5-5 TRBD1 TGTGCCAGCAGCCCGCGGACAGGGCCGAACACTGAAGCTTTCTTT CASSPRTGPNTEAFF
. TRBJ2-3 TRBV10-1 . TGCGCCAGCAGCCCTACCGGGGGGCAGATCACAGATACGCAGTATTTT CASSPTGGQITDTQYF
. TRBJ1-2 TRBV6-5 TRBD1 TGTGCCACCTTAGCCTGGGACAGGGGGAAGAATGGCTACACCTTC CATLAWDRGKNGYTF
. TRBJ2-7 TRBV18 . TGTGCCAGCTCTCCTAACTCCTACGAGCAGTACTTC CASSPNSYEQYF
once TRBJ1-6 TRBV5-5 TRBD1 TGTGCCAGCAGCGGACAGGCTAGTTCACCCCTCCACTTT CASSGQASSPLHF
. TRBJ2-5 TRBV5-1 TRBD2 TGCGCCAGCAGCTTGGTCCCGGGGGGTGTTGAGACCCAGTACTTC CASSLVPGGVETQYF
once TRBJ1-2 TRBV2 . TGTGCCAGCAGCCCCGGAGGTAATACGGGGGATGGCTACACCTTC CASSPGGNTGDGYTF
once TRBJ1-5 TRBV15 . TGTGCCACCAGCAGAGATGCAGACTCTAGCAATCAGCCCCAGCATTTT CATSRDADSSNQPQHF
. TRBJ1-1 TRBV4-1 . TGCGCCAGCAGTCCAGACCAGGGGAACACTGAAGCTTTCTTT CASSPDQGNTEAFF
. TRBJ1-4 TRBV6-5 . TGTGCCAGCTCGGAGGAAAAACTGTTTTTT CASSEEKLFF
. TRBJ1-2 TRBV19 TRBD1 TGTGCCAGTAGTCCACCGGGACAGGGTTTTGGTGGCTACACCTTC CASSPPGQGFGGYTF
. TRBJ2-2 TRBV7-9 . TGTGCCAGCAGCTTAGTCCAGGGCAGCGGGGAGCTGTTTTTT CASSLVQGSGELFF
. TRBJ2-5 TRBV5-6 TRBD2 TGTGCCAGCAGCAACCTAGCGGGGGGTGGCGAGACCCAGTACTTC CASSNLAGGGETQYF
. TRBJ2-3 TRBV7-3 . TGTGCCAGCAGCTTACAGGGGCATACGCAGTATTTT CASSLQGHTQYF
. TRBJ1-6 TRBV5-4 . TGTGCCAGCAGCTTGCCGGGGTATAGTAATTCACCCCTCCACTTT CASSLPGYSNSPLHF
. TRBJ1-2 TRBV2 TRBD1 TGTGCCAGCAAGAACAGGGGTCCCTATGGCTACACCTTC CASKNRGPYGYTF
. TRBJ1-2 TRBV30 . TGTGCCTGGAGTTTGTCGCGAGGCTATGGCTACACCTTC CAWSLSRGYGYTF
. TRBJ1-1 TRBV6-1 TRBD1 TGTGCCAGCAGTGACACAGGGGGCTGGACTGAAGCTTTCTTT CASSDTGGWTEAFF
. TRBJ1-2 TRBV5-1 . TGCGCCAGCAGCTTGGCGGCAGCAGGGTGGTATGGCTACACCTTC CASSLAAAGWYGYTF
. TRBJ1-2 TRBV5-5 TRBD1 TGTGCCAGCAGCTGGGGACAGGGGGCAGATGGCTACACCTTC CASSWGQGADGYTF
few TRBJ1-2 TRBV7-6 . TGTGCCAGCAGCTTGGGCAGGGGCCCTCACTATGGCTACACCTTC CASSLGRGPHYGYTF
. TRBJ1-1 TRBV11-2 . TGTGCCAGCAGCTTCACTCTACCTGAAGCTTTCTTT CASSFTLPEAFF
. TRBJ2-2 TRBV2 . TGTGCCAGCCAGGGCAGGGGTACCACCGGGGAGCTGTTTTTT CASQGRGTTGELFF
. TRBJ1-4 TRBV18 . TGTGCCAGCTCCCCCACCCGGGGGAGCGATGAAAAACTGTTTTTT CASSPTRGSDEKLFF
. TRBJ1-6 TRBV2 TRBD1 TGTGCCAGCAATCCCCAGGGGGCGAGTTCACCCCTCCACTTT CASNPQGASSPLHF
. TRBJ1-2 TRBV12-3/TRBV12-4 TRBD1 TGTGCCAGCAGGGGGACAGGGGGCTATGGCTACACCTTC CASRGTGGYGYTF
. TRBJ2-2 TRBV30 . TGTGCCTGGAGGGTCGATTGGGAGACCGGGGAGCTGTTTTTT CAWRVDWETGELFF
once TRBJ1-2 TRBV5-1 . TGCGCCAGCAGCTTGGACCCTGTTTCTTCGGTTGGCTACACCTTC CASSLDPVSSVGYTF
. TRBJ1-1 TRBV19 . TGTGCCAGTAGTATAGGTTCTCGGAACACTGAAGCTTTCTTT CASSIGSRNTEAFF
. TRBJ1-2 TRBV6-1 . TGTGCCAGCAGTGGTGGGGCCAGGACAGCTATCTATGGCTACACCTTC CASSGGARTAIYGYTF
. TRBJ1-4 TRBV6-6 TRBD1 TGTGCCAGCCTCCGGCAGGGGGCCCCAACTAATGAAAAACTGTTTTTT CASLRQGAPTNEKLFF
. TRBJ2-2 TRBV5-4 . TGTGCCAGCAGCTTGAGACAGGACACCGGGGAGCTGTTTTTT CASSLRQDTGELFF
. TRBJ1-1 TRBV6-5 . TGTGCCAGCAGTTACAACCCAGACAGCTCTGAAGCTTTCTTT CASSYNPDSSEAFF
. TRBJ1-4 TRBV7-2 . TGTGCCAGCAGCCTCGGGGGGTATGGGGAAAAACTGTTTTTT CASSLGGYGEKLFF
few TRBJ2-3 TRBV13 TRBD2 TGTGCCAGCAGCTTAGGGCTAGCGGGGGACTCACCTAGCACAGATACGCAGTATTTT CASSLGLAGDSPSTDTQYF
. TRBJ1-2 TRBV24-1 . TGTGCCACCAGTGATGGGGCAGCCCATGGCTACACCTTC CATSDGAAHGYTF
. TRBJ2-3 TRBV5-5 TRBD2 TGTGCCAGCAGCTTTACTAGCGCCACAGATACGCAGTATTTT CASSFTSATDTQYF
. TRBJ1-5 TRBV6-5 TRBD1 TGTGCCAGCAGTTACCGGGGGACAGGATCGAGTCAGCCCCAGCATTTT CASSYRGTGSSQPQHF
. TRBJ2-1 TRBV24-1 . TGTGCCACCAGTGACGCCAGGGGATCTTCCTACAATGAGCAGTTCTTC CATSDARGSSYNEQFF
. TRBJ2-5 TRBV5-4 . TGTGCCAGCAGGCCGCAGGCAGGGGGGCAAGAGACCCAGTACTTC CASRPQAGGQETQYF
once TRBJ2-2 TRBV30 . TGTGCCTGGAGTGTAGGGGCAGAAAGAAGAGGGGAGCTGTTTTTT CAWSVGAERRGELFF
. TRBJ1-1 TRBV29-1 . TGCAGTGGGGGACAATTGAACACTGAAGCTTTCTTT CSGGQLNTEAFF
once TRBJ1-2 TRBV30 . TGTGCCTGGACCTCGGGGTATGGCTACACCTTC CAWTSGYGYTF
. TRBJ2-5 TRBV5-1 . TGCGCCAGCAGATTACAAGAGACCCAGTACTTC CASRLQETQYF
few TRBJ1-2 TRBV5-1 TRBD1 TGCGCCAGCAGGTCACTCCCGAGGGGACAGGGGACTAACTATGGCTACACCTTC CASRSLPRGQGTNYGYTF